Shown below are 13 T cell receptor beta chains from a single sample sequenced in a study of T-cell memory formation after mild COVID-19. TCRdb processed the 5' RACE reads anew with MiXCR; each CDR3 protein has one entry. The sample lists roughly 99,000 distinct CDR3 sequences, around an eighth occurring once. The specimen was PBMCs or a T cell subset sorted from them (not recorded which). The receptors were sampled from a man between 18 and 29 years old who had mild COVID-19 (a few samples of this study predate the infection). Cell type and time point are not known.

The CDR3 sequence is CASSLTGDGTDTQYF. Here the CDR3 DNA reads TGTGCCAGCAGTTTAACAGGGGACGGTACAGATACGCAGTATTTT. The chain is built from TRBV6-6 and TRBJ2-3; 7 bases align to TRBD1. CDR3 length: 15 amino acids. The J segment lost 3 bases and the V segment lost 4 bases, leaving 7 bases of the junction unmatched. From germline, CDR1 is MNHNY and CDR2 SVGAGI (reference sequence).

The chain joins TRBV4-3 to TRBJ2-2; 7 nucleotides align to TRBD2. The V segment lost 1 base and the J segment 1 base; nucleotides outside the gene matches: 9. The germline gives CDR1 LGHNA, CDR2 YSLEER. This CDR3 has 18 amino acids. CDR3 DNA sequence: TGCGCCAGCAGCCAAGTTCGGGCGGGGGAATGGAACACCGGGGAGCTGTTTTTT. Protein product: CASSQVRAGEWNTGELFF.

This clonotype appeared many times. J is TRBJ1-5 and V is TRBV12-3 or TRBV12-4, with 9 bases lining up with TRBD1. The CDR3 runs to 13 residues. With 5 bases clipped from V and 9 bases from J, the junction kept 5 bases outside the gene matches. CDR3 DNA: TGTGCCAGCAGTGGGACAGGGCCCCGGCCCCAGCATTTT. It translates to CASSGTGPRPQHF.

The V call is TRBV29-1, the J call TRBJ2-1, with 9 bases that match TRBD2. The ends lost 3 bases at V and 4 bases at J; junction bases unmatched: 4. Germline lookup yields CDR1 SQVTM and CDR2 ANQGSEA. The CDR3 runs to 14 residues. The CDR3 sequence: CSVDLGLAYNEQFF. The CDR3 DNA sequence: TGCAGCGTTGATCTAGGACTAGCGTACAATGAGCAGTTCTTC.

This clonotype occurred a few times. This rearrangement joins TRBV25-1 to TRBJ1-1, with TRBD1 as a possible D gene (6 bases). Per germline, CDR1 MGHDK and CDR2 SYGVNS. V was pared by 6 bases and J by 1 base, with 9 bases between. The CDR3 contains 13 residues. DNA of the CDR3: TGTGCCAGCAGCCTGACAGGGAACACTGAAGCTTTCTTT. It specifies CASSLTGNTEAFF.

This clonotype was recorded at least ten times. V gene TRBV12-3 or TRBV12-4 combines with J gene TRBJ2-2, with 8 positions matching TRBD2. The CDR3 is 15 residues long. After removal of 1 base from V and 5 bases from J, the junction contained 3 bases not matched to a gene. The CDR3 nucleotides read TGTGCCAGCAGTTTAGGGATAGCGGGGACCGGGGAGCTGTTTTTT. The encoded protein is CASSLGIAGTGELFF.

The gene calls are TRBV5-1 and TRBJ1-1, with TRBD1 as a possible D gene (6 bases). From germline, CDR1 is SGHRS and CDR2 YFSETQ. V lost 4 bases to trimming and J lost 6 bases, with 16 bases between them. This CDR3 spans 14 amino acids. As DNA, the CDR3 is TGCGCCAGCAGCCTAGCTCCCGGGACACCTGAAGCTTTCTTT. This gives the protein CASSLAPGTPEAFF.

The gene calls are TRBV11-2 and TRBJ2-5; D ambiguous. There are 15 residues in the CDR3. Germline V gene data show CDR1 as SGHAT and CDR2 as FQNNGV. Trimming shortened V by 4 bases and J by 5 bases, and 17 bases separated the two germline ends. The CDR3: CASSSKDEFLETQYF. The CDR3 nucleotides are TGTGCCAGCAGCTCGAAGGATGAGTTCTTGGAGACCCAGTACTTC.

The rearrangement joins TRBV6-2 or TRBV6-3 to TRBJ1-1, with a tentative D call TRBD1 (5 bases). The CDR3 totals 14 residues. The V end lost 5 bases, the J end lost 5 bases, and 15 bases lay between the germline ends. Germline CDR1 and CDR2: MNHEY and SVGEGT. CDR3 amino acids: CASSRAQEGTEAFF. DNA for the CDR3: TGTGCCAGCAGTAGAGCTCAAGAGGGGACTGAAGCTTTCTTT.

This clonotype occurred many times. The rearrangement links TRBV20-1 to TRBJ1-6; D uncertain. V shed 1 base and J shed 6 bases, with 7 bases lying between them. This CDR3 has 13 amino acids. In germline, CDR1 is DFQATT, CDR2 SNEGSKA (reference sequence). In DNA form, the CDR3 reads TGCAGTGCTAGAGCCGAATTTAATTCACCCCTCCACTTT. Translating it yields CSARAEFNSPLHF.

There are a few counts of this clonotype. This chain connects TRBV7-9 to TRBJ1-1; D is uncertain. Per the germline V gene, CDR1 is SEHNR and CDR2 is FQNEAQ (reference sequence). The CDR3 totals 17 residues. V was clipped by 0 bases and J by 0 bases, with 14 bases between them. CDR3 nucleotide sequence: TGTGCCAGCAGCTTAGCGATCGCACGTCTACTGAACACTGAAGCTTTCTTT. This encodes CASSLAIARLLNTEAFF.

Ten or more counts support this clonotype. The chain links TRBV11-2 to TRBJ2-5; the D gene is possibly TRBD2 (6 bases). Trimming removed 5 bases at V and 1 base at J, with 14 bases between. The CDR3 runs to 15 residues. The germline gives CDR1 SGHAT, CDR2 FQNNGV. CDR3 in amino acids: CASSPPAGGQETQYF. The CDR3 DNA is TGTGCCAGCAGCCCCCCCGCCGGGGGCCAAGAGACCCAGTACTTC.

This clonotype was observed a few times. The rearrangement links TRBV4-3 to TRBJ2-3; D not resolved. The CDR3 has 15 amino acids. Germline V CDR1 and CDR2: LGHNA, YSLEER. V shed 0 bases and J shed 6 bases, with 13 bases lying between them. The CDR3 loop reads CASSQDRRARDTQYF. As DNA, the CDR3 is TGCGCCAGCAGCCAAGATCGGCGAGCGAGGGATACGCAGTATTTT.